This entry lists 30 T cell receptor beta chains sequenced from one sample in a study of siplizumab effects on memory and regulatory T cells. The method was immunoSEQ multiplex PCR; TCRdb's version includes in-frame clones alone and lacks a portion of them. The sample records 100,000 to 120,000 clones, more than 90% being singletons. Sequencing was done on a sample of CD4+ T cells sorted from blood. These TCRs come from a human donor in good health.

The chain uses TRBV5-4 and TRBJ2-3; no clear D gene. CDR1 and CDR2 from the germline V gene are SGHNT and YYREEE (reference sequence). The ends were cut back, 2 bases at V and 0 bases at J, with 16 bases in the middle. The CDR3 runs 17 residues. CDR3 region: CASSLRTTPASTDTQYF. In DNA form, the CDR3 reads TGTGCCAGCAGCTTAAGGACCACCCCTGCTAGCACAGATACGCAGTATTTT.

The V call is TRBV6-5, the J call TRBJ2-5; tentatively, D is TRBD1 (5 bases). Germline V gives CDR1 MNHEY, CDR2 SVGAGI. Between the trimmed V and J ends, which lost 2 bases and 4 bases, there was a span of 5 bases. This CDR3 has 12 amino acids. The CDR3 sequence: CASSYRGETQYF. CDR3 in DNA: TGTGCCAGCAGTTACAGGGGAGAGACCCAGTACTTC.

DNA for the CDR3: TGTGCCAGCAGCAGGCGAGTGGGACAGGGAATCTATGGCTACACCTTC. Translating gives CASSRRVGQGIYGYTF. V gene TRBV11-2 combines with J gene TRBJ1-2, with 9 positions matching TRBD1. The CDR3 has 16 residues. Per germline, CDR1 SGHAT and CDR2 FQNNGV. The V segment lost 5 bases and the J segment 4 bases; nucleotides outside the gene matches: 11.

The gene calls are TRBV10-3 and TRBJ2-6; D not certain. Germline V gene lookup returns CDR1 ENHRY and CDR2 SYGVKD. Trimming left V 11 bases short and J 2 bases short, with 10 bases between. There are 13 residues in the CDR3. The CDR3 region is CAAKNAGANVLTF. CDR3 sequence (DNA): TGTGCCGCAAAGAATGCTGGGGCCAACGTCCTGACTTTC.

This chain uses TRBV11-2 with TRBJ2-7, with a possible D match to TRBD1 (5 bases). Trimming left V 2 bases short and J 5 bases short, with 16 bases between. CDR3 length: 15 amino acids. The germline V gene encodes CDR1 SGHAT and CDR2 FQNNGV. For the CDR3, the DNA is TGTGCCAGCAGCTTACTGGACAACCCTCACGACGAGCAGTACTTC. Its translation: CASSLLDNPHDEQYF.

This chain uses TRBV5-3 with TRBJ1-2; D may be TRBD1 (5 bases). TRBV5-3 is assigned to the ORF class and has an uncertain function. This CDR3 has 12 amino acids. Trimming stripped 7 bases from V and 8 bases from J, with 15 bases between. CDR3 nucleotide sequence: TGTGCCAGAGGACTCCCGAGGGGCGGCTACACCTTC. Its protein product is CARGLPRGGYTF.

The gene calls are TRBV7-9 and TRBJ1-4; 9 bases are a match to TRBD1. The CDR3 covers 15 residues. CDR1 SEHNR and CDR2 FQNEAQ come from the germline V gene (reference sequence). Trimming cost V 5 bases and J 9 bases; bases outside gene matches: 10. CDR3 in amino acids: CASSVSGTGMKKLFF. CDR3 DNA sequence: TGTGCCAGCAGCGTATCCGGGACAGGGATGAAAAAACTGTTTTTT. Full variable domain (outside the CDR3, taken from reference TRBV7-9 and TRBJ1-4): DTGVSQNPRHKITKRGQNVTFRCDPISEHNRLYWYRQTLGQGPEFLTYFQNEAQLEKSRLLSDRFSAERPKGSFSTLEIQRTEQGDSAMYLCASSVSGTGMKKLFFGSGTQLSVL.

The rearrangement joins TRBV5-1 to TRBJ2-2; D ambiguous. This CDR3 comprises 15 residues. Trimming left V 3 bases short and J 5 bases short, with 14 bases between. Looked up from germline, CDR1 is SGHRS and CDR2 is YFSETQ. CDR3 bases: TGCGCCAGCAGCTCTCAGAGTACTGGGACCGGGGAGCTGTTTTTT. This translates into CASSSQSTGTGELFF.

The chain links TRBV2 to TRBJ1-2, with a weak D call TRBD1 (6 bases). The germline V gene encodes CDR1 SNHLY and CDR2 FYNNEI. V was shortened by 6 bases and J by 0 bases, with 11 bases between the two germline ends. The CDR3 spans 14 residues. CDR3 protein: CASRLDRANYGYTF. In nucleotides, the CDR3 is TGTGCCAGCAGGCTGGACAGAGCTAACTATGGCTACACCTTC.

The V and J genes are TRBV19 and TRBJ2-2; no clear D. V was trimmed by 3 bases and J by 0 bases, leaving 11 bases between them. The germline CDR1 and CDR2 sequences are LNHDA and SQIVND (reference sequence). This CDR3 has 16 amino acids. CDR3 sequence reads: CASSILDTTNTGELFF. The CDR3 region has the DNA TGTGCCAGTAGTATCCTTGACACAACGAACACCGGGGAGCTGTTTTTT.

This chain's CDR3 is CASSLMGGAYEQYF. DNA for the CDR3: TGCGCCAGCAGCTTGATGGGCGGGGCCTACGAGCAGTACTTC. V is TRBV5-1 and J is TRBJ2-7; perhaps TRBD2 as D (6 bases). V dropped 1 base and J dropped 2 bases, with 10 bases sitting between them. Germline assignment: CDR1 SGHRS and CDR2 YFSETQ. The CDR3 loop spans 14 amino acids.

The chain uses TRBV2 and TRBJ2-5; 10 positions agree with TRBD2. Per the germline V gene, CDR1 is SNHLY and CDR2 is FYNNEI. V lost 1 base, J lost 2 bases, and 4 bases stayed unmatched. The CDR3 is 16 amino acids. The CDR3 nucleotides read TGTGCCAGCAGTGAAGGGGTAGCGGGGGGACAAGAGACCCAGTACTTC. This encodes CASSEGVAGGQETQYF. Combining the CDR3 with reference TRBV2 and TRBJ2-5 gives the whole variable domain EPEVTQTPSHQVTQMGQEVILRCVPISNHLYFYWYRQILGQKVEFLVSFYNNEISEKSEIFDDQFSVERPDGSNFTLKIRSTKLEDSAMYFCASSEGVAGGQETQYFGPGTRLLVL.

In this sample, this clone turned up a few times. This chain connects TRBV7-2 to TRBJ1-6; the D is unclear. V gave up 2 bases and J gave up 7 bases, with 15 bases separating them. The length of the CDR3 is 16 residues. Germline V gives CDR1 SGHTA, CDR2 FQGNSA. The CDR3 DNA is TGTGCCAGCAGCTTATCAGTGTCAGCGTCAAATTCACCCCTCCACTTT. It translates to CASSLSVSASNSPLHF. The whole variable domain, remainder taken from reference TRBV7-2 and TRBJ1-6, is GAGVSQSPSNKVTEKGKDVELRCDPISGHTALYWYRQSLGQGLEFLIYFQGNSAPDKSGLPSDRFSAERTGGSVSTLTIQRTQQEDSAVYLCASSLSVSASNSPLHFGNGTRLTVT.

The chain employs TRBV21-1 and TRBJ1-1; the table assigns TRBD1, which was not confirmed against the DNA. TRBV21-1 is deemed a pseudogene. The CDR3 runs to 17 residues. CDR3 loop: CASSKFGDRCLNTEAFF. CDR3 coding DNA: TGTGCCAGCAGCAAATTTGGGGACAGGTGTTTAAACACTGAAGCTTTCTTT.

Here the CDR3 DNA reads TGTGCTAGTGGCGACCGCTCCGGGGGGGGTATCCACGAGCAGTACTTC. Protein sequence: CASGDRSGGGIHEQYF. This sequence joins TRBV12-5 and TRBJ2-7, with 8 bases lining up with TRBD2. V was pared by 6 bases and J by 5 bases, with 15 bases of the junction left unmatched. This CDR3 spans 16 amino acids. CDR1 and CDR2 (germline): LGHNT, FRNRAP. Based on the CDR3 plus reference TRBV12-5 and TRBJ2-7, the full variable domain is DARVTQTPRHKVTEMGQEVTMRCQPILGHNTVFWYRQTMMQGLELLAYFRNRAPLDDSGMPKDRFSAEMPDATLATLKIQPSEPRDSAVYFCASGDRSGGGIHEQYFGPGTRLTVT.

The chain carries TRBV19 and TRBJ1-2, with 8 bases that match TRBD1. This CDR3 is built from 13 residues. The germline V gene encodes CDR1 LNHDA and CDR2 SQIVND (reference sequence). V lost 4 bases and J lost 4; bases outside the gene matches: 2. In DNA form, the CDR3 reads TGTGCCAGTAGTACCGACAGGGGCTATGGCTACACCTTC. The encoded protein is CASSTDRGYGYTF.

The chain joins TRBV5-6 to TRBJ1-1; the match to TRBD1 covers 10 bases. CDR3 size: 15 residues. Germline CDR1 reads SGHDT; CDR2 reads YYEEEE. V shed 2 bases, J shed 3 bases, and the junction held 4 bases outside the gene matches. The CDR3 spells CASSFLGQGDTEAFF. CDR3 in DNA: TGTGCCAGCAGCTTTCTTGGACAGGGGGACACTGAAGCTTTCTTT. Full variable domain (outside the CDR3, taken from reference TRBV5-6 and TRBJ1-1): DAGVTQSPTHLIKTRGQQVTLRCSPKSGHDTVSWYQQALGQGPQFIFQYYEEEERQRGNFPDRFSGHQFPNYSSELNVNALLLGDSALYLCASSFLGQGDTEAFFGQGTRLTVV.

V and J are TRBV11-2 and TRBJ2-7; 9 positions agree with TRBD1. CDR3 size: 16 residues. V was pared by 5 bases and J by 3 bases, with 11 bases of the junction left unmatched. Germline loops: CDR1 SGHAT, CDR2 FQNNGV. CDR3 loop: CASSANRGLPGYEQYF. Here the CDR3 DNA reads TGTGCCAGCAGCGCAAACAGGGGGCTCCCAGGCTACGAGCAGTACTTC.

This chain uses TRBV6-6 with TRBJ1-3, with a weak D call TRBD1 (5 bases). V was pared by 2 bases and J by 8 bases, with 13 bases between. The CDR3 extends over 14 amino acids. Germline CDR1 and CDR2: MNHNY and SVGAGI (reference sequence). The CDR3: CASSYPSGGDTIYF. The CDR3 DNA follows: TGTGCCAGCAGTTACCCCTCCGGGGGAGACACCATATATTTT.

The rearrangement links TRBV7-2 to TRBJ2-1, with TRBD2 as a possible D gene (5 bases). The ends were cut back, 1 base at V and 1 base at J, with 8 bases in the middle. The CDR3 loop spans 15 amino acids. Germline V gene sequence: CDR1 SGHTA, CDR2 FQGNSA. CDR3: CASSLDPGSYNEQFF. CDR3 nucleotides: TGTGCCAGCAGCTTAGATCCGGGGTCCTACAATGAGCAGTTCTTC.

This chain links TRBV11-3 with TRBJ1-1; the D gene is possibly TRBD1 (5 bases). Per germline, CDR1 SGHNT and CDR2 YENEEA. Trimming removed 2 bases from V and 4 bases from J, with 11 bases in between. The CDR3 is 14 residues long. CDR3: CASSLFREGTEAFF. CDR3 DNA sequence: TGTGCCAGCAGCTTATTCAGGGAGGGCACTGAAGCTTTCTTT.

The table lists this clone with a count of one. The chain carries TRBV2 and TRBJ2-5; D ambiguous. The V end was cut by 2 bases, the J end by 2 bases, with 6 bases between. The CDR3 is 13 residues long. The germline V gene encodes CDR1 SNHLY and CDR2 FYNNEI. The CDR3 bases are TGTGCCAGCAGTGAAACAGAACAAGAGACCCAGTACTTC. It yields the protein CASSETEQETQYF. The full variable domain, with the rest looked up from reference TRBV2 and TRBJ2-5, is EPEVTQTPSHQVTQMGQEVILRCVPISNHLYFYWYRQILGQKVEFLVSFYNNEISEKSEIFDDQFSVERPDGSNFTLKIRSTKLEDSAMYFCASSETEQETQYFGPGTRLLVL.

The chain combines TRBV6-6 with TRBJ2-3; TRBD2 agrees at 11 bases. The V gene's germline CDR1 is MNHNY and CDR2 SVGAGI (reference sequence). V gave up 7 bases and J gave up 6 bases; unmatched junction bases: 12. The CDR3 runs 16 residues. CDR3 sequence reads: CASTRGDSGGVDTQYF. CDR3 bases: TGTGCCAGCACGCGGGGAGATAGCGGGGGGGTGGATACGCAGTATTTT.

J is TRBJ2-5 and V is TRBV7-7; 8 bases agree with TRBD2. This CDR3 has 14 residues. Losses at the gene ends were 1 base for V and 5 bases for J; bases not matched to a gene: 3. The germline gives CDR1 SSHAT, CDR2 FNYEAQ (reference sequence). The CDR3 nucleotides are TGTGCCAGCAGCTTAGATAGCGGGGAGGAGACCCAGTACTTC. Amino acid sequence: CASSLDSGEETQYF.

This chain links TRBV25-1 with TRBJ2-1, with TRBD1 identical over 7 bases. With V trimmed by 4 bases and J by 7 bases, 4 bases remained unmatched. Germline V gene data show CDR1 as MGHDK and CDR2 as SYGVNS. The CDR3 length is 13 residues. Here the CDR3 DNA reads TGTGCCAGCAGTGTCACAGGGGTTAATGAGCAGTTCTTC. It encodes CASSVTGVNEQFF.

The rearrangement uses TRBV4-1 and TRBJ1-5; a possible D gene is TRBD1 (5 bases). Germline CDR1 is MGHRA and CDR2 is YSYEKL. V lost 1 base and J lost 7, with 11 bases in between. This CDR3 spans 14 amino acids. In DNA form, the CDR3 reads TGCGCCAGCAGCCAAGTAGGGGCTAGGCAGCCCCAGCATTTT. This encodes CASSQVGARQPQHF.

Here the CDR3 reads CASSLAAGTETQYF. DNA for the CDR3: TGTGCCAGCAGCTTAGCGGCGGGAACAGAGACCCAGTACTTC. J is TRBJ2-5 and V is TRBV7-9; perhaps TRBD2 as D (6 bases). The CDR3 is made up of 14 amino acids. V dropped 0 bases and J dropped 4 bases, with 9 bases sitting between them. Germline CDR1 reads SEHNR; CDR2 reads FQNEAQ (reference sequence).

In its sample, this clone was seen a few times. The V and J genes are TRBV30 and TRBJ1-1, with TRBD1 as a possible D gene (5 bases). The CDR3 is made up of 12 amino acids. In germline, CDR1 is GTSNPN, CDR2 SVGIG (reference sequence). Deletions cut 5 bases from V and 1 base from J, with 8 bases between. This chain's CDR3 is CAWGATNTEAFF. CDR3 in DNA: TGTGCCTGGGGGGCTACGAACACTGAAGCTTTCTTT.

V and J are TRBV13 and TRBJ2-3; D gene uncertain. V lost 3 bases and J lost 5, with 3 bases in between. Per germline, CDR1 PRHDT and CDR2 FYEKMQ (reference sequence). The CDR3 contains 11 residues. The chain's CDR3 is CASSLLDTQYF. The CDR3 DNA is TGTGCCAGCAGCTTGTTAGATACGCAGTATTTT.

The chain is built from TRBV2 and TRBJ1-2; 8 bases map to TRBD1. V gave up 8 bases and J gave up 2 bases; unmatched junction bases: 1. CDR3 length equals 12 residues. Germline V gene sequence: CDR1 SNHLY, CDR2 FYNNEI. CDR3 DNA sequence: TGTGCCAGCTGGACAGGGAACTATGGCTACACCTTC. Amino acids: CASWTGNYGYTF.